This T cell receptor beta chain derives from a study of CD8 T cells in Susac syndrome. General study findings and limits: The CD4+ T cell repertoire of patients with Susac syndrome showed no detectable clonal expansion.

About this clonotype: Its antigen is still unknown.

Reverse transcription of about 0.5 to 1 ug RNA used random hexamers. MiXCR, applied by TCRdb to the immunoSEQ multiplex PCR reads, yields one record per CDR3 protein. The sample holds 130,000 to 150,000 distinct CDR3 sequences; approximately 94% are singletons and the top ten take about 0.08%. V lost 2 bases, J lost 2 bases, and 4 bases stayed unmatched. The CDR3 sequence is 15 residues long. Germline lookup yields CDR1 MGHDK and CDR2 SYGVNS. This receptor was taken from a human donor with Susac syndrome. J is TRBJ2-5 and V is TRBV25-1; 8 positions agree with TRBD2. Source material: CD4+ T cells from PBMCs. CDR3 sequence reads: CASSELSSGQETQYF. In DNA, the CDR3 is TGTGCCAGCAGTGAACTGTCTAGCGGGCAAGAGACCCAGTACTTC.